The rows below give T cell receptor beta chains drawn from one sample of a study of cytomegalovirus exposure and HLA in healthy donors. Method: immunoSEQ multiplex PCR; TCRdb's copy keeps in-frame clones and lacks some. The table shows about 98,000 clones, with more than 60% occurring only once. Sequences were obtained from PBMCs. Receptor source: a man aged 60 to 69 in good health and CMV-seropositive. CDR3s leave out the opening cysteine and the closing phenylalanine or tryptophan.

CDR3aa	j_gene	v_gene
ASSLGTGAYEQY	TRBJ2-7	TRBV27
ASSRGQQSGNTIY	TRBJ1-3	TRBV7-9
ASSQDRGHLDTQY	TRBJ2-3	TRBV4-3
ASSKTMRAGASNSNQPQH	TRBJ1-5	TRBV21-1
ASSLRQGRSGNTIY	TRBJ1-3	TRBV9
ASSMTGDTNYGYT	TRBJ1-2	TRBV5-1
ASSWPGQGDTGELF	TRBJ2-2	TRBV7-9
ASSQPGHYSGNTIY	TRBJ1-3	TRBV14
ASSYSRGHTEAF	TRBJ1-1	TRBV6-5
ASRTTGTGVYEQY	TRBJ2-7	TRBV6-1
ASSLGGGAESYNEQF	TRBJ2-1	TRBV5-1
ASSLTLAETQY	TRBJ2-5	TRBV7-9
ASSSNPGQGLSDTQY	TRBJ2-3	TRBV7-9
ASRQLSNQPQH	TRBJ1-5	TRBV19
ASSTTGNTIY	TRBJ1-3	TRBV5-1
ASSLTSENGEQF	TRBJ2-1	TRBV5-1
ASSYYDAGTEAF	TRBJ1-1	TRBV6-5
ATRNQGLPYEQY	TRBJ2-7	TRBV28
ASRESGEYNEQF	TRBJ2-1	TRBV6-1
ASSEAGQTYEQY	TRBJ2-7	TRBV6-1
ASSPRRTGPSPNGNQPQH	TRBJ1-5	TRBV18
SVEDPGSYT	TRBJ1-2	TRBV29-1
ASNQQGAGELF	TRBJ2-2	TRBV2
ATVQQGQSGYT	TRBJ1-2	TRBV15
ASRQRQGDTEAF	TRBJ1-1	TRBV2
ASVAGAYNSPLH	TRBJ1-6	TRBV12-5
ASSLGPGSPYEQY	TRBJ2-7	TRBV11-2
ASSNGQGDRYEQY	TRBJ2-7	TRBV19
ASSIAPPDKQF	TRBJ2-1	TRBV19
ASSWTETDTQY	TRBJ2-3	TRBV5-6
ASSRYRYNEQF	TRBJ2-1	TRBV4-2
ASGQKEARVGQY	TRBJ2-3	TRBV6-1
ASGSQGSQPQH	TRBJ1-5	TRBV6-1
ASSVGAGWLF	TRBJ2-2	TRBV9
ASSLGIQTYEQY	TRBJ2-7	TRBV7-2
ASSSWARGGRETQY	TRBJ2-5	TRBV7-8
AWSYGTGGANSPLH	TRBJ1-6	TRBV30
ASSTLAGVPFNEQF	TRBJ2-1	TRBV19
ASSSQGRRGYEQY	TRBJ2-7	TRBV7-2
ASSGAGGPLREQY	TRBJ2-7	TRBV25-1
ASSLAGAGQPQH	TRBJ1-5	TRBV7-9
ASSEEAGGKQF	TRBJ2-1	TRBV2
ASSLGPTGELF	TRBJ1-4	TRBV7-7
ASSRGPLYEQY	TRBJ2-7	TRBV6-6
ASSLVAVQETQY	TRBJ2-5	TRBV7-2
ASRGLAGNEQF	TRBJ2-1	TRBV10-1
ASSPRQGHTGELF	TRBJ2-2	TRBV7-3
ASSQDSLAGAEQY	TRBJ2-7	TRBV4-3
ASSVNNEQF	TRBJ2-1	TRBV2
ATSDFNPYEQY	TRBJ2-7	TRBV19
AWKRNLPVGDWREYGYT	TRBJ1-2	TRBV30
ASTLFGTVENIQY	TRBJ2-4	TRBV2
AVGTGVYEQY	TRBJ2-7	TRBV6-1
ASSFSPAGSYNEQF	TRBJ2-1	TRBV11-3
SSSLNRDQPQH	TRBJ1-5	TRBV7-9